A single sample is the source of the 9 T cell receptor beta chains below, sequenced in a study of OX40 agonist ivuxolimab in advanced cancers. Sequenced by immunoSEQ multiplex PCR; TCRdb stores in-frame clones only, minus some. The sample has approximately 87,000 clones, about 90% seen once. This specimen consisted of CD4+ or CD8+ T cells sorted from blood, obtained in a trial of the OX40 agonist ivuxolimab. These receptor sequences come from an adult with an advanced solid tumor such as melanoma, head and neck, liver or kidney cancer.

The chain uses TRBV6-1 and TRBJ2-1, with D uncertain. This CDR3 is 13 amino acids long. The germline V gene encodes CDR1 MNHNS and CDR2 SASEGT. V gave up 3 bases and J gave up 7 bases, with 10 bases separating them. DNA of the CDR3: TGTGCCAGCAGTGATGTTGTAAGAAATGAGCAGTTCTTC. The encoded protein is CASSDVVRNEQFF.

The chain recombines TRBV7-2 with TRBJ2-1; D is uncertain. This CDR3 contains 13 residues. Between the trimmed V and J ends, which lost 5 bases and 9 bases, there was a span of 14 bases. Germline assignment: CDR1 SGHTA and CDR2 FQGNSA. The CDR3 reads CASSRTENSEQFF. In nucleotides, the CDR3 is TGTGCCAGCAGCCGGACGGAGAACAGTGAGCAGTTCTTC.

The genes are TRBV28 and TRBJ1-1, with D unclear. The CDR3 runs 11 residues. Per germline, CDR1 MDHEN and CDR2 SYDVKM. Trimming cost V 7 bases and J 1 base, with 4 bases left between them. CDR3 in amino acids: CASKSNTEAFF. DNA for the CDR3: TGTGCCAGCAAATCGAACACTGAAGCTTTCTTT.

This clone was seen only once. This rearrangement joins TRBV5-3 to TRBJ2-2, with 10 bases that match TRBD2. Being an ORF, TRBV5-3 has a function that is uncertain. Unmatched junction bases numbered 8, after V lost 8 bases and J lost 1 base. The CDR3 totals 16 residues. The CDR3 reads CARGGLAKQNTGELFF. CDR3 DNA sequence: TGTGCCAGGGGGGGACTAGCGAAACAGAACACCGGGGAGCTGTTTTTT.

V is TRBV19 and J is TRBJ2-2; D gene unclear. The V end was cut by 0 bases, the J end by 4 bases, with 0 bases between. The CDR3 totals 12 residues. Germline V gene sequence: CDR1 LNHDA, CDR2 SQIVND (reference sequence). CDR3 sequence (DNA): TGTGCCAGTAGTATAGACACCGGGGAGCTGTTTTTT. This encodes CASSIDTGELFF.

The genes are TRBV5-5 and TRBJ2-1; tentative D call: TRBD1 (6 bases). The CDR3 length is 15 residues. The V gene lost 4 bases and the J gene lost 3 bases, with 14 bases spanning the gap. Germline CDR1 reads SGHKS; CDR2 reads YYEKEE (reference sequence). The CDR3 DNA reads as TGTGCCAGCAGCGAGCTGGACAGAGGCTACAATGAGCAGTTCTTC. Translation: CASSELDRGYNEQFF.

With respect to this clone: Mismatch with germline at one junction end may stem from a read error. The chain links TRBV6-4 to TRBJ1-5, with 9 bases lining up with TRBD1. The CDR3 is made up of 14 amino acids. Germline CDR1 reads MRHNA; CDR2 reads SNTAGT. CDR3: CASRGPGTGISFSF. In DNA, the CDR3 is TGTGCCAGCAGAGGACCCGGGACAGGGATTTCTTTCTCTTTT.

The chain carries TRBV18 and TRBJ2-5; D is possibly TRBD1 or TRBD2 (5 bases each). Germline CDR1 KGHSH, CDR2 LQKENI. This CDR3 is built from 15 residues. V lost 2 bases and J 5 bases, leaving 15 bases between the germline ends. The CDR3 spells CASSPRGGQRETQYF. CDR3 bases: TGTGCCAGCTCACCAAGGGGCGGGCAGCGGGAGACCCAGTACTTC. Full variable domain (outside the CDR3, taken from reference TRBV18 and TRBJ2-5): NAGVMQNPRHLVRRRGQEARLRCSPMKGHSHVYWYRQLPEEGLKFMVYLQKENIIDESGMPKERFSAEFPKEGPSILRIQQVVRGDSAAYFCASSPRGGQRETQYFGPGTRLLVL.

The chain carries TRBV9 and TRBJ1-4; D gene unclear. Germline CDR1 and CDR2: SGDLS and YYNGEE. The CDR3 contains 12 residues. V lost 0 bases to trimming and J lost 8 bases, with 5 bases between them. The CDR3 DNA reads as TGTGCCAGCAGCGTAGTGGGAGAAAAACTGTTTTTT. It encodes CASSVVGEKLFF.